This TCR beta chain was documented in a study of blood T cell repertoires in COVID-19. Across the whole study: Samples representing acute and convalescent COVID-19 were sourced from the United States, Italy and Spain. Sample material is recorded as cDNA or gDNA derived from T cells, B-cell-depleted T cells, or PBMCs.

As handled by the study authors: Estimated nucleated cell counts came from reference gene primer amplification. Using immunoSEQ multiplex PCR, the repertoire was profiled, and TCRdb retains in-frame clones only, with some absent. V, J and clone size are taken as reported in that table, and D and trimming were inferred from the DNA itself. The sample consists of under 110,000 clones, approximately 92% of them appearing once. From germline, CDR1 is SGHDT and CDR2 YYEEEE. This CDR3 has 14 amino acids. The J segment lost 3 bases and the V segment lost 9 bases, leaving 11 bases of the junction unmatched. The sample consisted of peripheral blood. The receptor comes from a man aged 45-65 years with active COVID-19. The V and J genes are TRBV5-6 and TRBJ2-7; TRBD1 agrees at 8 bases. Here the CDR3 reads CATSDRGTIYEQYF. As DNA, the CDR3 is TGTGCCACCTCAGACAGGGGTACAATCTACGAGCAGTACTTC.